This T cell receptor (beta chain) is drawn from a study of cytomegalovirus exposure and HLA in healthy donors. In the case of this clone: The antigen remains unidentified.

PCR was performed using 60 Vbeta and 13 Jbeta primers. Using immunoSEQ multiplex PCR, the repertoire was profiled, and TCRdb retains in-frame clones only, with some absent. The table shows roughly 100,000 clones, with about 83% occurring only once. Broader study findings: An Asian-associated ancestry cluster reportedly showed fewer N-insertions than the approximately 650-donor mean in a later analysis.

Germline V gene lookup returns CDR1 LNHDA and CDR2 SQIVND (reference sequence). V lost 4 bases to trimming and J lost 0 bases, with 7 bases between them. This CDR3 has 14 residues. The chain couples TRBV19 to TRBJ1-3; D gene uncertain. Sequences were obtained from PBMCs. The TCR comes from a man aged 18 to 30 in good health and CMV-seronegative. CDR3 nucleotides: TGTGCCAGTAGTAAAGCAAGCTCTGGAAACACCATATATTTT. Its protein is CASSKASSGNTIYF.